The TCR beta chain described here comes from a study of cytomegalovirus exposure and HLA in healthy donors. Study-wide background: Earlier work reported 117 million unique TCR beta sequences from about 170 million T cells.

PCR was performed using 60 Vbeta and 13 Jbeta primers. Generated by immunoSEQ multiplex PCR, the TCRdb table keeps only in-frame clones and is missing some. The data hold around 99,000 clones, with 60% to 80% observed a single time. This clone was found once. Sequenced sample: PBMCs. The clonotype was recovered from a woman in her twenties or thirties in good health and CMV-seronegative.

The CDR3 protein is CASSDILHGVKDTEAFF. In nucleotides, the CDR3 is TGTGCCAGTAGCGACATACTACACGGGGTGAAGGACACTGAAGCTTTCTTT. The chain couples TRBV19 to TRBJ1-1; D gene uncertain. Trimming removed 6 bases from V and 3 bases from J, with 23 bases in between. Germline CDR1 LNHDA, CDR2 SQIVND (reference sequence). The CDR3 totals 17 residues.